One sample yielded the 19 T cell receptor beta chains listed below, sequenced in a study of T cells in localized non-small cell lung cancer. Sequencing used immunoSEQ multiplex PCR; TCRdb keeps in-frame clones, though not all of them. The table records 30,000 to 35,000 clones, about 88% of them present only once. This sample comprised peripheral blood, obtained before any cancer treatment. These receptors came from a woman aged 35 to 70 with stage I lung adenocarcinoma.

The chain uses TRBV19 and TRBJ1-4; D unresolved. The V end was cut by 6 bases, the J end by 4 bases, with 15 bases between. Germline V gives CDR1 LNHDA, CDR2 SQIVND (reference sequence). CDR3 size: 15 residues. CDR3 sequence reads: CASSPEDTINEKLFF. The CDR3 region has the DNA TGTGCCAGTAGCCCCGAGGATACCATTAATGAAAAACTGTTTTTT. The full variable domain, with the rest looked up from reference TRBV19 and TRBJ1-4, is DGGITQSPKYLFRKEGQNVTLSCEQNLNHDAMYWYRQDPGQGLRLIYYSQIVNDFQKGDIAEGYSVSREKKESFPLTVTSAQKNPTAFYLCASSPEDTINEKLFFGSGTQLSVL.

This chain joins TRBV18 and TRBJ1-2, with D unclear. The CDR3 has 13 amino acids. Trimming cost V 6 bases and J 5 bases, with 13 bases left between them. Per the germline V gene, CDR1 is KGHSH and CDR2 is LQKENI. DNA of the CDR3: TGTGCCAGCTCCCACACAGAGGTATATGGCTACACCTTC. Amino acids: CASSHTEVYGYTF.

The rearrangement joins TRBV6-5 to TRBJ2-7; TRBD2 might be the D (7 bases). Trimming shortened V by 0 bases and J by 2 bases, and 11 bases separated the two germline ends. Germline CDR1 and CDR2: MNHEY and SVGAGI. The CDR3 is made up of 15 amino acids. The CDR3 region has the DNA TGTGCCAGCAGTTACTCGCGGGGGCGCCCCTACGAGCAGTACTTC. Translation gives CASSYSRGRPYEQYF.

The gene calls are TRBV7-6 and TRBJ2-1; perhaps TRBD1 as D (5 bases). This CDR3 comprises 16 residues. Germline assignment: CDR1 SGHVS and CDR2 FNYEAQ. Deletions cut 1 base from V and 0 bases from J, with 10 bases between. CDR3 region: CASSLGIDSSYNEQFF. DNA of the CDR3: TGTGCCAGCAGCTTAGGGATCGACAGCTCCTACAATGAGCAGTTCTTC.

The chain uses TRBV5-6 and TRBJ2-7, with D possibly TRBD1 on 6 matching bases. Germline CDR1 is SGHDT and CDR2 is YYEEEE. Between the trimmed V and J ends, which lost 3 bases and 0 bases, there was a span of 13 bases. The CDR3 has 15 residues. CDR3 coding DNA: TGTGCCAGCAGCTCGCCAGGGGAAGTCTCCTACGAGCAGTACTTC. This translates into CASSSPGEVSYEQYF.

The V gene is TRBV9, the J gene TRBJ1-2; D uncertain. V was trimmed by 5 bases and J by 5 bases, leaving 4 bases between them. The germline gives CDR1 SGDLS, CDR2 YYNGEE. The CDR3 covers 10 residues. The CDR3 protein is CASSPYGYTF. The DNA of the CDR3 is TGTGCCAGCAGTCCTTATGGCTACACCTTC.

This rearrangement joins TRBV10-1 to TRBJ2-2, with 7 bases lining up with TRBD1. J lost 3 bases, V lost 5 bases, and 0 bases had no gene match. This CDR3 has 13 residues. CDR1 is WNHNN and CDR2 is SYGVQD in the germline V gene (reference sequence). CDR3 in amino acids: CASSTGDTGELFF. In DNA form, the CDR3 reads TGCGCCAGCAGTACAGGGGACACCGGGGAGCTGTTTTTT.

CDR3 nucleotide sequence: TGTGCCAGCAGTTTATCCCCCGGGGGTTCCCAGCATTTT. It translates to CASSLSPGGSQHF. This rearrangement joins TRBV27 to TRBJ1-5; D is perhaps TRBD1 (5 bases). Germline values: CDR1 MNHEY, CDR2 SMNVEV (reference sequence). The CDR3 is 13 amino acids. The germline V and J ends were trimmed by 0 bases and 11 bases, with 11 bases remaining between them.

V gene TRBV27 combines with J gene TRBJ1-5; 7 bases are a match to TRBD1. This CDR3 spans 15 amino acids. V shed 4 bases and J 0 bases; nucleotides not matched to a gene: 3. The germline V gene has CDR1 MNHEY and CDR2 SMNVEV (reference sequence). The CDR3 here is CASSSGQSSNQPQHF. In DNA form, the CDR3 reads TGTGCCAGCAGTTCGGGACAGAGTAGCAATCAGCCCCAGCATTTT.

This chain links TRBV7-9 with TRBJ1-1, with D perhaps matching TRBD1 (6 bases). Trimming removed 2 bases from V and 4 bases from J, with 11 bases in between. This CDR3 region has 14 residues. Germline loops: CDR1 SEHNR, CDR2 FQNEAQ (reference sequence). CDR3 nucleotides: TGTGCCAGCAGCTTAAATTCGGGGGCCACTGAAGCTTTCTTT. Encoded protein: CASSLNSGATEAFF.

A few counts support this clone. This chain joins TRBV9 and TRBJ1-2, with D unresolved. Trimming pared 2 bases from V and 2 bases from J, leaving 7 bases between. The CDR3 has 13 residues. CDR1 SGDLS and CDR2 YYNGEE come from the germline V gene. The CDR3 DNA reads as TGTGCCAGCAGCGTCGGACGGAACTATGGCTACACCTTC. Translating it yields CASSVGRNYGYTF. The variable domain in full, completed from reference TRBV9 and TRBJ1-2, reads DSGVTQTPKHLITATGQRVTLRCSPRSGDLSVYWYQQSLDQGLQFLIQYYNGEERAKGNILERFSAQQFPDLHSELNLSSLELGDSALYFCASSVGRNYGYTFGSGTRLTVV.

The V and J genes are TRBV9 and TRBJ1-3; D perhaps matches TRBD1 (5 bases). The CDR3 sequence is 14 residues long. Deletions cut 4 bases from V and 2 bases from J, with 10 bases between. CDR1 SGDLS and CDR2 YYNGEE come from the germline V gene. CDR3 nucleotide sequence: TGTGCCAGCAGCCCGGGGGGGACTGGAAACACCATATATTTT. Translating gives CASSPGGTGNTIYF.

This sequence joins TRBV6-5 and TRBJ2-5, with 8 bases matching TRBD2. The ends lost 0 bases at V and 4 bases at J; junction bases unmatched: 7. This CDR3 is 16 amino acids long. CDR1 and CDR2 (germline): MNHEY, SVGAGI. CDR3 residues: CASSYSGTSIGETQYF. The CDR3 DNA reads as TGTGCCAGCAGTTACTCCGGGACTAGTATTGGAGAGACCCAGTACTTC.

This chain uses TRBV5-6 with TRBJ1-1, with D possibly TRBD1 on 6 matching bases. The germline V gene has CDR1 SGHDT and CDR2 YYEEEE. This CDR3 is 12 amino acids long. Trimming cost V 3 bases and J 4 bases, with 7 bases left between them. The CDR3 nucleotides are TGTGCCAGCAGCTACAGGGTCACTGAAGCTTTCTTT. Translating gives CASSYRVTEAFF.

The rearrangement joins TRBV27 to TRBJ1-1, with 7 bases aligning to TRBD1. Germline V CDR1 and CDR2: MNHEY, SMNVEV (reference sequence). After removal of 8 bases from V and 0 bases from J, the junction contained 9 bases not matched to a gene. This CDR3 comprises 15 residues. This CDR3 reads CASLRTGTMNTEAFF. Written as DNA, the CDR3 is TGTGCCAGCCTCAGGACAGGAACCATGAACACTGAAGCTTTCTTT.

The V gene is TRBV14, the J gene TRBJ1-1; D is unclear. Germline values: CDR1 SGHDN, CDR2 FVKESK. V gave up 0 bases and J gave up 4 bases, with 15 bases separating them. The CDR3 spans 16 residues. CDR3 residues: CASSQDRGAEGTEAFF. CDR3 DNA sequence: TGTGCCAGCAGCCAAGATCGGGGTGCCGAGGGCACTGAAGCTTTCTTT.

The chain links TRBV5-1 to TRBJ2-1; TRBD2 agrees at 11 bases. The CDR3 loop spans 15 amino acids. V gave up 2 bases and J gave up 8 bases; unmatched junction bases: 6. Germline values: CDR1 SGHRS, CDR2 YFSETQ. CDR3 sequence: CASSFPSGGIDEQFF. CDR3 nucleotide sequence: TGCGCCAGCAGCTTTCCTAGCGGGGGGATCGATGAGCAGTTCTTC.

The rearrangement links TRBV5-1 to TRBJ1-6, with D unresolved. The CDR3 is 15 residues long. Per the germline V gene, CDR1 is SGHRS and CDR2 is YFSETQ. The ends were cut back, 4 bases at V and 0 bases at J, with 8 bases in the middle. The CDR3 sequence: CASSLGSSYNSPLHF. Here the CDR3 DNA reads TGCGCCAGCAGCCTGGGAAGCTCCTATAATTCACCCCTCCACTTT.

This clone showed up just once. This chain links TRBV14 with TRBJ2-1, with D perhaps TRBD1 (6 bases). This CDR3 has 17 amino acids. V lost 1 base and J 8 bases, leaving 21 bases between the germline ends. The germline gives CDR1 SGHDN, CDR2 FVKESK. The chain's CDR3 is CASSQGWGHGLRYEQFF. The CDR3 region has the DNA TGTGCCAGCAGCCAAGGATGGGGACACGGTCTTCGGTATGAGCAGTTCTTC.